Following are 2 T cell receptor beta chains from one sample sequenced in a study of blood T cell repertoires in COVID-19. Sequenced by immunoSEQ multiplex PCR; TCRdb stores in-frame clones only, minus some. This sample has roughly 250,000 clones; 75% to 95% occur once, and the top ten carry less than 2.5%. The sequenced sample consisted of PBMCs or T cells enriched from blood (not recorded which). These receptors were taken from a woman between 18 and 30 years old who had recovered from COVID-19.

This chain joins TRBV28 and TRBJ1-2; 7 nucleotides match TRBD1. The CDR3 is 15 residues long. Per germline, CDR1 MDHEN and CDR2 SYDVKM. V was pared by 7 bases and J by 0 bases, with 8 bases of the junction left unmatched. The CDR3 bases are TGTGCCAGCACCGAGGGGGCAACAGCTAACTATGGCTACACCTTC. Amino acids: CASTEGATANYGYTF.

This chain links TRBV5-1 with TRBJ2-1; 14 nucleotides match TRBD2. V shed 3 bases and J 9 bases; nucleotides not matched to a gene: 5. From germline, CDR1 is SGHRS and CDR2 YFSETQ. The CDR3 consists of 15 residues. The CDR3, as DNA: TGCGCCAGCAGCTCTCAAGGGACTAGCGGGGGTGAGCAGTTCTTC. Amino acids: CASSSQGTSGGEQFF.